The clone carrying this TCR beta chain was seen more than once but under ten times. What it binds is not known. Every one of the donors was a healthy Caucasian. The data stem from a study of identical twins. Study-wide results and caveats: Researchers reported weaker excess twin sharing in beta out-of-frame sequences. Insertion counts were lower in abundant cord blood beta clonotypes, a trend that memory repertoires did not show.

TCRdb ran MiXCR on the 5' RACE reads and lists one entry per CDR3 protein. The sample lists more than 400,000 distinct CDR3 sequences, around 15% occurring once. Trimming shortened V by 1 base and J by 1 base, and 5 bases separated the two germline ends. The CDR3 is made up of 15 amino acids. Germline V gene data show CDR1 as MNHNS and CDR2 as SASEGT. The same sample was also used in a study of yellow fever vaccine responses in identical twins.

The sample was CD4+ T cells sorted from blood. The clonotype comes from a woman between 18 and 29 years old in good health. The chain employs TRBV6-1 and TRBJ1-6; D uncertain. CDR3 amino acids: CASSEVGSYNSPLHF. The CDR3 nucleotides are TGTGCCAGCAGTGAAGTAGGGTCCTATAATTCACCCCTCCACTTT.